Listed below are T cell receptor beta chains from one sample, sequenced in a study of T-cell reconstitution after alpha-beta-depleted transplantation in children. TCRdb independently ran MiXCR on the PCR reads; one entry per CDR3 protein. In the table there are 81,000 or so distinct CDR3 sequences, roughly 16% of which are singletons. Specimen: PBMCs, mostly from graft donor cells, collected 180 days after TCRalphabeta/CD19-depleted stem cell transplant. Every receptor here comes from a male patient aged 2 to 9 who had a stem cell transplant for acute lymphoblastic leukemia, so the T cells may come from the graft donor. The CDR3 runs from the conserved cysteine through the conserved F or W. The order of the fields is J gene, clone size, D gene, V gene, CDR3 DNA, CDR3 protein. D genes are given only for firm matches. Size is stated for part of the rows, as once, few or many counts, or as a class when the clone is expanded.

>TRBJ2-7|.|.|TRBV7-8
TGTGCCAGCAGCTTAGCTGAGCGGAGAACCTACGAGCAGTACTTC
CASSLAERRTYEQYF
>TRBJ2-1|few|TRBD2|TRBV4-1
TGCGCCAGCAGCCTTAGCGGGGGGGCCAACTACAATGAGCAGTTCTTC
CASSLSGGANYNEQFF
>TRBJ2-7|few|TRBD1|TRBV9
TGTGCCAGCAGCGTAGTCCCCCAGGGGGTGCAGTACTTC
CASSVVPQGVQYF
>TRBJ2-1|.|.|TRBV4-3
TGCGCCAGCAGCCAAAGCTGGCCCCCTTACAATGAGCAGTTCTTC
CASSQSWPPYNEQFF
>TRBJ2-7|few|.|TRBV24-1
TGTGCCACCAGTGATTTCCCAACTGCCGAAGAGTTCTACGAGCAGTACTTC
CATSDFPTAEEFYEQYF
>TRBJ2-1|few|.|TRBV7-9
TGTGCCAGCAGCTGGGGACTCGCGGGGAATGAGCAGTTCTTC
CASSWGLAGNEQFF
>TRBJ1-6|.|TRBD1|TRBV20-1
TGCTGTGCTAGGGACCGGGACAGGGTGGCCAAGCGCAATAATTCACCCCTCCACTTT
CCARDRDRVAKRNNSPLHF
>TRBJ2-5|few|.|TRBV5-1
TGCGCCAGCAGCTGGAGGGCTAGCGAGACCCAGTACTTC
CASSWRASETQYF
>TRBJ2-1|.|TRBD2|TRBV3-1
TGTGCCAGCAGCCAACGGGCTAGCGGGAGGGGCGGTGAGCAGTTCTTC
CASSQRASGRGGEQFF
>TRBJ1-1|.|.|TRBV5-4
TGTGCCAGCAGCTTGGGTCACAAGGGAGTGGGCACTGAAGCTTTCTTT
CASSLGHKGVGTEAFF
>TRBJ1-2|.|TRBD1|TRBV29-1
TGCAGCGTTAGGACAGGGAACTATGGCTACACCTTC
CSVRTGNYGYTF
>TRBJ1-1|few|.|TRBV20-1
TGCAGTGCTAGAGGGGGCAGATTTATGAACACTGAAGCTTTCTTT
CSARGGRFMNTEAFF
>TRBJ2-1|few|.|TRBV4-3
TGCGCCAGCAGCCAAGACGGTACCCGTGAGCAGTTCTTC
CASSQDGTREQFF
>TRBJ2-7|few|.|TRBV7-2
TGTGCCAGCAGCTTAGTCCTCGGGGGCAGTTACGAGCAGTACTTC
CASSLVLGGSYEQYF
>TRBJ1-1|.|TRBD1|TRBV7-2
TGTGCCAGCAGCCCCGGGACAGGGGGTTTAGTCGGAGCTTTCTTT
CASSPGTGGLVGAFF
>TRBJ2-7|few|.|TRBV12-5
TGTGCTAGCCACGGGTTATCCTACGAGCAGTACTTC
CASHGLSYEQYF
>TRBJ2-7|.|.|TRBV20-1
TGCAGTGCTTGGGGGACTGAAGCCTACGAGCAGTACTTC
CSAWGTEAYEQYF
>TRBJ1-3|few|.|TRBV12-3/TRBV12-4
TGTGCCAGCAGTTTAGGCCAGGATCTGAACACCATATATTTT
CASSLGQDLNTIYF
>TRBJ2-3|few|TRBD2|TRBV5-5
TGTGCCAGCAGCTTTATCGGCTCGCGGGGGGGCACAGATACGCAGTATTTT
CASSFIGSRGGTDTQYF
>TRBJ2-7|.|.|TRBV5-4
TGTGCCAGCAGTAACGGACTTGGCTACGAGCAGTACTTC
CASSNGLGYEQYF
>TRBJ1-1|.|.|TRBV7-9
TGTGCCAGCAGCTTAAGTGAAGCTTTCTTT
CASSLSEAFF
>TRBJ1-1|.|.|TRBV20-1
TGCAGTGCTCGCCGGGAAGGGCCGGGAACTGAAGCTTTCTTT
CSARREGPGTEAFF
>TRBJ2-1|.|.|TRBV4-3
TGCGCCAGCAGCCAAGATGGGGGCGCCTACAATGAGCAGTTCTTC
CASSQDGGAYNEQFF
>TRBJ1-2|.|TRBD1|TRBV5-1
TGCGCCAGCAGCTTGGTAGAAGGGGGCAGCTATGGCTACACCTTC
CASSLVEGGSYGYTF
>TRBJ1-5|.|.|TRBV12-3/TRBV12-4
TGTGCCAGCAGGGAGGACAAATATAGCAATCAGCCCCAGCATTTT
CASREDKYSNQPQHF
>TRBJ1-1|.|TRBD1|TRBV5-1
TGCGCCAGCAGCTCGGGACAGGGTTTCACTGAAGCTTTCTTT
CASSSGQGFTEAFF
>TRBJ2-1|.|.|TRBV27
TGTGCCAGCAGTCCCCGACCCTACAATGAGCAGTTCTTC
CASSPRPYNEQFF
>TRBJ2-5|few|.|TRBV12-3/TRBV12-4
TGTGCCAGCAGTTCGAAATGGCCAGTCGAAGAGACCCAGTACTTC
CASSSKWPVEETQYF
>TRBJ1-6|many|.|TRBV5-1
TGCGCCAGCAGCCGTGGGGGGGCTAATTCACCCCTCCACTTT
CASSRGGANSPLHF